This T cell receptor beta chain was observed in a study of cytotoxic CD8 clonotypes in ibrutinib-treated CLL. Comment on this clone: The antigen remains undetermined.

A 1 in 200,000 to 1 in 1 million T cell depth was the sequencing target. The method was immunoSEQ multiplex PCR; TCRdb's version includes in-frame clones alone and lacks a portion of them. Here the sample spans approximately 300,000 clones, more than 65% being singletons. Overall study results and limits: Clonality showed a rise at ibrutinib response that reversed toward baseline at progression. Different sampling times were used for sustained-remission and progressing patients.

Sequences were derived from PBMCs, sampled before ibrutinib treatment. This TCR was recovered from a human donor with chronic lymphocytic leukemia.

The CDR3 loop is CASSRGPSLINQPQHF. The DNA of the CDR3 is TGTGCCAGCAGCCGTGGGCCATCGCTGATCAATCAGCCCCAGCATTTT. The V and J genes are TRBV5-8 and TRBJ1-5, with unresolved D. The length of the CDR3 is 16 residues. Trimming stripped 4 bases from V and 3 bases from J, with 17 bases between. Germline V lookup: CDR1 SGHTS, CDR2 YDEGEE.